A selection of T cell receptor beta chains follows, all from one sample in a study of technical replicates of blood from several donors. Sequencing was performed with immunoSEQ multiplex PCR; in TCRdb, only in-frame clones are kept and a portion is missing. The table lists some 76,000 clones, under 95% of them singletons. Sequencing used T cells isolated from PBMCs. The receptors stem from a human donor in good health. Each CDR3 is given with its conserved first and last residue. D genes are given only for firm matches. Clone size is shown for a subset of rows, as once, few, many or a class of expanded clone.

j_gene	abundance	v_gene	d_gene	CDR3aa	CDR3nt
TRBJ2-7	.	TRBV27	.	CASSLRGQQYF	TGTGCCAGCAGTTTACGGGGTCAGCAGTACTTC
TRBJ2-7	once	TRBV19	TRBD2	CATGLAYEQYF	TGTGCCACGGGACTAGCTTACGAGCAGTACTTC
TRBJ2-5	.	TRBV2	.	CASHHEAVQETQYF	TGTGCCAGCCACCATGAGGCCGTACAAGAGACCCAGTACTTC
TRBJ1-1	.	TRBV25-1	.	CASSESLWNTEAFF	TGTGCCAGCAGTGAATCTCTCTGGAACACTGAAGCTTTCTTT
TRBJ2-1	.	TRBV15	TRBD2	CATSRLAGYNEQFF	TGTGCCACCAGCAGACTAGCGGGCTACAATGAGCAGTTCTTC
TRBJ2-2	.	TRBV10-3	TRBD2	CAISEEASGLTGELFF	TGTGCCATCAGTGAGGAGGCTAGCGGACTCACCGGGGAGCTGTTTTTT
TRBJ2-2	.	TRBV7-9	TRBD2	CASSSSGRGSTGELFF	TGTGCCAGCAGTTCTAGCGGGAGGGGGAGCACCGGGGAGCTGTTTTTT
TRBJ2-2	once	TRBV5-1	.	CASSSNQGRNTGELFF	TGCGCCAGCAGCTCCAATCAGGGGCGGAACACCGGGGAGCTGTTTTTT
TRBJ2-3	.	TRBV27	.	CASSLSPGTDTQYF	TGTGCCAGCAGTTTAAGTCCAGGCACAGATACGCAGTATTTT
TRBJ2-4	.	TRBV7-7	.	CASSLAPTKGKNIQYF	TGTGCTAGCAGCTTAGCTCCGACTAAAGGCAAAAACATTCAGTACTTC
TRBJ2-7	.	TRBV5-4	TRBD2	CASRSGTTPTYEQYF	TGTGCCAGCAGGTCCGGGACTACCCCAACCTACGAGCAGTACTTC
TRBJ2-3	.	TRBV7-3	.	CASSLTSSGPDTQYF	TGTGCCAGCAGCTTAACGTCGTCAGGGCCAGATACGCAGTATTTT
TRBJ2-3	once	TRBV7-3	TRBD2	CASSLRTSGSKDTQYF	TGTGCCAGCAGCTTACGGACTAGCGGGAGTAAAGATACGCAGTATTTT
TRBJ2-7	.	TRBV6-5	TRBD2	CASRPSGTNSYEQYF	TGTGCCAGCAGACCTAGCGGGACCAACTCCTACGAGCAGTACTTC
TRBJ1-1	few	TRBV11-2	.	CASSLDLSVLAFF	TGTGCCAGCAGCTTAGACCTAAGTGTTTTAGCTTTCTTT
TRBJ2-7	few	TRBV19	TRBD2	CASSIASGSYEQYF	TGTGCCAGTAGTATAGCTAGCGGGAGCTACGAGCAGTACTTC
TRBJ1-1	.	TRBV10-2	.	CASGGIVNTEAFF	TGCGCCAGCGGGGGGATAGTTAACACTGAAGCTTTCTTT
TRBJ2-7	.	TRBV28	.	CASSFRQEVLRFLANF	TGTGCCAGCAGTTTCAGACAGGAAGTCTTGAGGTTCTTGGCGAACTTC
TRBJ2-3	once	TRBV6-1	TRBD2	CASSEEEGWGLVHDTQYF	TGTGCCAGCAGTGAAGAAGAAGGCTGGGGACTAGTACACGATACGCAGTATTTT
TRBJ2-2	.	TRBV30	.	CAWSRRVSGELFF	TGTGCCTGGAGTCGCAGGGTTTCCGGGGAGCTGTTTTTT
TRBJ2-3	.	TRBV7-9	TRBD1	CASSPVTGYDTQYF	TGTGCCAGCAGCCCCGTGACAGGGTACGATACGCAGTATTTT
TRBJ2-7	once	TRBV19	.	CASSIARGPYEQYF	TGTGCCAGTAGTATAGCCAGGGGTCCCTACGAGCAGTACTTC
TRBJ2-7	.	TRBV6-5	.	CASRQGIGSTYEQYF	TGTGCCAGCAGGCAGGGAATCGGGTCCACCTACGAGCAGTACTTC
TRBJ1-1	few	TRBV28	TRBD1	CASSLGQSEAFF	TGTGCCAGCAGTCTGGGACAGTCTGAAGCTTTCTTT
TRBJ1-5	.	TRBV6-1	.	CASTVGIVGNQPQHF	TGTGCCAGCACCGTCGGGATTGTGGGCAATCAGCCCCAGCATTTT
TRBJ2-1	.	TRBV29-1	.	CSVEGAAEMAYNEQFF	TGCAGCGTTGAAGGAGCGGCGGAGATGGCTTACAATGAGCAGTTCTTC
TRBJ1-2	.	TRBV10-3	.	CAISGQGYGYTF	TGTGCCATCAGTGGTCAGGGTTATGGCTACACCTTC
TRBJ2-3	.	TRBV5-1	TRBD2	CASSLEGTSGSTDTQYF	TGCGCCAGCAGCTTGGAAGGGACTAGCGGCAGCACAGATACGCAGTATTTT
TRBJ1-2	.	TRBV19	.	CASTESPATNYGYTF	TGTGCCAGTACCGAATCCCCGGCGACAAACTATGGCTACACCTTC
TRBJ1-1	.	TRBV29-1	.	CSVEVRERGEAFF	TGCAGCGTTGAAGTTAGAGAACGGGGTGAAGCTTTCTTT
TRBJ2-3	.	TRBV19	TRBD1	CASTHAGTGGTDTQYF	TGTGCCAGTACCCATGCCGGGACAGGGGGCACAGATACGCAGTATTTT
TRBJ2-1	once	TRBV30	TRBD1	CAWSRQGDYNEQFF	TGTGCCTGGAGTAGGCAGGGGGACTACAATGAGCAGTTCTTC
TRBJ2-2	.	TRBV18	.	CASSSEVVDTGELFF	TGTGCCAGCTCATCAGAGGTTGTGGACACCGGGGAGCTGTTTTTT
TRBJ1-4	once	TRBV9	.	CASSAQGAPNEKLFF	TGTGCCAGCAGCGCCCAGGGTGCTCCTAATGAAAAACTGTTTTTT
TRBJ2-5	.	TRBV9	TRBD1	CASSPRSWTGGSETQYF	TGTGCCAGCAGCCCCCGGAGTTGGACAGGGGGCTCCGAGACCCAGTACTTC
TRBJ2-7	.	TRBV4-2	TRBD2	CASSQGSGRYEQYF	TGTGCCAGCAGCCAGGGAAGCGGGAGATACGAGCAGTACTTC
TRBJ1-1	.	TRBV6-5	.	CASSYGSTENTEAFF	TGTGCCAGCAGTTACGGCAGCACAGAGAACACTGAAGCTTTCTTT
TRBJ1-3	.	TRBV6-5	.	CASSPGGHTIYF	TGTGCCAGCAGCCCCGGCGGGCACACCATATATTTT
TRBJ2-7	once	TRBV6-5	TRBD1	CASSLTGGLYEQYF	TGTGCCAGCAGTTTGACAGGGGGATTATACGAGCAGTACTTC
TRBJ2-7	.	TRBV6-1	TRBD2	CASSDRLAGIYEQYF	TGTGCCAGCAGTGATAGACTAGCGGGCATTTACGAGCAGTACTTC
TRBJ2-2	once	TRBV2	TRBD2	CASRGTSGRGELFF	TGTGCCAGCAGAGGGACTAGCGGGAGAGGGGAGCTGTTTTTT
TRBJ2-3	.	TRBV6-5	.	CASRRDVDTQYF	TGTGCCAGCAGGAGGGATGTCGATACGCAGTATTTT
TRBJ1-1	.	TRBV5-5	.	CASRWTDTEAFF	TGTGCCAGCAGGTGGACAGACACTGAAGCTTTCTTT
TRBJ2-7	.	TRBV10-2	TRBD2	CAITSGSTYEQYF	TGCGCCATCACTAGCGGGTCTACCTACGAGCAGTACTTC
TRBJ2-1	once	TRBV29-1	TRBD1	CSVEGTGFSLLYNEQFF	TGCAGCGTTGAGGGGACAGGCTTTTCCCTTCTCTACAATGAGCAGTTCTTC
TRBJ1-1	.	TRBV5-6	.	CASSLVAGSNTEAFF	TGTGCCAGCAGCTTGGTAGCAGGGTCAAACACTGAAGCTTTCTTT
TRBJ1-1	.	TRBV9	TRBD1	CASSGGQGRTEAFF	TGTGCCAGCAGCGGGGGACAGGGGAGGACTGAAGCTTTCTTT
TRBJ2-7	.	TRBV10-1	TRBD2	CASSESGLAGVYEQYF	TGCGCCAGCAGTGAGTCGGGACTAGCGGGAGTCTACGAGCAGTACTTC
TRBJ1-4	.	TRBV6-5	TRBD1	CASSYDRGEGEKLFF	TGTGCCAGCAGTTACGACAGGGGGGAGGGTGAAAAACTGTTTTTT